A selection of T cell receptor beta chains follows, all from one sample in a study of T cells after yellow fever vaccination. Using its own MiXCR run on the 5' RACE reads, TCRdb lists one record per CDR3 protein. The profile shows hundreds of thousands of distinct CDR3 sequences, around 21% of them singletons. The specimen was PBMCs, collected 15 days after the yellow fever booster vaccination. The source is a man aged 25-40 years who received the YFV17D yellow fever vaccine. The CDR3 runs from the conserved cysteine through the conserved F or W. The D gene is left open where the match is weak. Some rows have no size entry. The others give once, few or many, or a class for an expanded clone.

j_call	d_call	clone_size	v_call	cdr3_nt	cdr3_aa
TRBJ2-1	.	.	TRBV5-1	TGCGCCAGCAGCTTGACGCCGGTACAGATATGGAATGAGCAGTTCTTC	CASSLTPVQIWNEQFF
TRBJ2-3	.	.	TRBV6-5	TGTGCCAGCAGTTACTCGCTAGCGACAGATACGCAGTATTTT	CASSYSLATDTQYF
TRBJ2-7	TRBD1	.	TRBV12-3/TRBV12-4	TGTGCCAGCAGTAGGATTACAGGGGCCTACGAGCAGTACTTC	CASSRITGAYEQYF
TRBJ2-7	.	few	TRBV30	TGTGCCTGGAGTCGTGGAGGGGCGGCCAACGAGCAGTACTTC	CAWSRGGAANEQYF
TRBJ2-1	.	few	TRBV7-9	TGTGCCAGCAGCTTAGTAGGGGCACCCCGAAATGAGCAGTTCTTC	CASSLVGAPRNEQFF
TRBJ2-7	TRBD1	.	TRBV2	TGTGCCAGCATAACCTGGGACAGAGGGTCCTACGAGCAGTACTTC	CASITWDRGSYEQYF
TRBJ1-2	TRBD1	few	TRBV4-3	TGCGCCAGCAGCCAAGGGAGGGGGCTTAGTTATGGCTACACCTTC	CASSQGRGLSYGYTF
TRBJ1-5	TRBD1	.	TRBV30	TGTGCCTGGAGTACAGGGGGACAGGGGGGCCAGCCCCAGCATTTT	CAWSTGGQGGQPQHF
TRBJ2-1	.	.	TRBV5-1	TGCGCCAGCAGCTTGGTTAAGGGGGGAACCAATGAGCAGTTCTTC	CASSLVKGGTNEQFF
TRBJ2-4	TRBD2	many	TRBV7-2	TGTGCCAGCAGCTTAGGGACTAGCGGGAGAGGAAACATTCAGTACTTC	CASSLGTSGRGNIQYF
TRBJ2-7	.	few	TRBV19	TGTGCCAGTAGTATCGAGGGCCAATCCTACGAGCAGTACTTC	CASSIEGQSYEQYF
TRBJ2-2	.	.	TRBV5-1	TGCGCCAGCAGCTTGGCTACCATGTTCACCGGGGAGCTGTTTTTT	CASSLATMFTGELFF
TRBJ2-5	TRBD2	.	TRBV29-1	TGCAGCGCTGATAACGGGGGGACGGAGACCCAGTACTTC	CSADNGGTETQYF
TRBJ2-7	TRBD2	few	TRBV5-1	TGCGCCAGCAGCTTGGTTTTTAGCGGGAACGAGCAGTACTTC	CASSLVFSGNEQYF
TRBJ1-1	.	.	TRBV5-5	TGTGCCAGCACCTTAGGAGAAGGGAATACTGAAGCTTTCTTT	CASTLGEGNTEAFF
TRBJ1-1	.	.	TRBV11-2	TGTGCCAGCAGCCCAGGGACACGAGGGACTGAAGCTTTCTTT	CASSPGTRGTEAFF
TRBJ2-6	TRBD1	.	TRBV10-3	TGTGCCATTGGGACAGGGGTAGGGTCTGGGGCCAACGTCCTGACTTTC	CAIGTGVGSGANVLTF
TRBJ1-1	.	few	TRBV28	TGTGCCAGCAGTCTAATAAGGACTGAAGCTTTCTTT	CASSLIRTEAFF
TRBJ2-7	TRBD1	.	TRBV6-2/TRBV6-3	TGTGCCAGCAGTTACTGGACAGGCGCGACCTACGAGCAGTACTTC	CASSYWTGATYEQYF
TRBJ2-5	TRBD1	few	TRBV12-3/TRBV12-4	TGTGCCAGCAGCCGAGCCGGGACAGGGGAAGAGACCCAGTACTTC	CASSRAGTGEETQYF
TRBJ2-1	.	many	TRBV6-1	TGTGCCAGCAGACTGGACAGCTACAATGAGCAGTTCTTC	CASRLDSYNEQFF
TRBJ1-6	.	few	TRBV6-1	TGTGCCAGCAGGGCAGCGTATAATTCACCCCTCCACTTT	CASRAAYNSPLHF
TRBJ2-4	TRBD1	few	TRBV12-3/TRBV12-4	TGTGCCAGCAGTTTAAGGTCAGGGGGCCGAAAAAACATTCAGTACTTC	CASSLRSGGRKNIQYF
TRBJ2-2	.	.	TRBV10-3	TGTGCCATCAGGGCGGACAGATCCAACACCGGGGAGCTGTTTTTT	CAIRADRSNTGELFF
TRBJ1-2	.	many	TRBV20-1	TGCAGTGCCGCCCCCCTCGGCACAACTCCGGTCGGCTACACCTTC	CSAAPLGTTPVGYTF
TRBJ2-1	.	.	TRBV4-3	TGCGCCAGCAGCCAAGATCGAACAAGAGCTGAGCAGTTCTTC	CASSQDRTRAEQFF
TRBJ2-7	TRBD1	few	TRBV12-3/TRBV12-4	TGTGCCAGCAGTTTAGGTTTTCTGGGACAGGGAGGCCCAGGGCAGTACTTC	CASSLGFLGQGGPGQYF
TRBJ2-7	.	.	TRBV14	TGTGCCAGCAGCCTTAGGAATTCCTACGAGCAGTACTTC	CASSLRNSYEQYF
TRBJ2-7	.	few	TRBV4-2	TGTGCCAGCAGCCGTGAGCGCACCTACGAGCAGTACTTC	CASSRERTYEQYF
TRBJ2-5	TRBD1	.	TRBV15	TGTGCCACCAGCAGAGATACAGGGGGTGGAGAGACCCAGTACTTC	CATSRDTGGGETQYF
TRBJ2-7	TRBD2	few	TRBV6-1	TGTGCCAGCACTGCCGAGCGGGAGGGTTACGAGCAGTACTTC	CASTAEREGYEQYF
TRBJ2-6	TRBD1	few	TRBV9	TGTGCCAGCAGTCCCGGGACAGGCCTCTCTGGGGCCAACGTCCTGACTTTC	CASSPGTGLSGANVLTF
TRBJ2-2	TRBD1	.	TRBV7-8	TGTGCCAGCAAATCTACAGGGGGCCCCGGGGAGCTGTTTTTT	CASKSTGGPGELFF
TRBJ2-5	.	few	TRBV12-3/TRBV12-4	TGTGCCAGCAGTCCCAGGACGCCTCAAGAGACCCAGTACTTC	CASSPRTPQETQYF
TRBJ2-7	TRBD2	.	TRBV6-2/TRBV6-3	TGTACCAGCAGATTCGGACTAGCGGACGAGCAGTACTTC	CTSRFGLADEQYF
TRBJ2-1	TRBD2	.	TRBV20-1	TGCAGTGCTAGAGCGAGGAGTAGCGGGAGTTCCTACAATGAGCAGTTCTTC	CSARARSSGSSYNEQFF
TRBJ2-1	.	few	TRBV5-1	TGCGCCAGCAGCATTGCCGTAGGGACCCGGCAGTTCTTC	CASSIAVGTRQFF
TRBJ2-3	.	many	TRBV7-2	TGTGCCAGCAGCTTAGTGCCCCAGGCGGATACGCAGTATTTT	CASSLVPQADTQYF
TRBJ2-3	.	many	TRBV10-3	TGTGCCATCAGTGGAGGCGTGGAGGCAGATACGCAGTATTTT	CAISGGVEADTQYF
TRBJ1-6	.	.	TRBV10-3	TGTGCCACAAGGACAGAAAGCTCCTATAATTCACCCCTCCACTTT	CATRTESSYNSPLHF
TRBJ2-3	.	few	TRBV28	TGTGCCAGCACCCTCCCCGGCACAGATACGCAGTATTTT	CASTLPGTDTQYF
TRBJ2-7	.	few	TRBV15	TGTGCCACCAGCAGAGATAGGTATGGGGGGACCGAGCAGTACTTC	CATSRDRYGGTEQYF
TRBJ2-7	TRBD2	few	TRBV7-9	TGTGCCAGCAGCTCCGCGGGAGACTCCTACGAGCAGTACTTC	CASSSAGDSYEQYF
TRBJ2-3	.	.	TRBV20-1	TGCAGTGGCTCTTTTAGCGGAGACACAGATACGCAGTATTTT	CSGSFSGDTDTQYF
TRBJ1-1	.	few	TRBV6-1	TGTGCCAGTCAGGAGGGTCTTGGGACTGAAGCTTTCTTT	CASQEGLGTEAFF
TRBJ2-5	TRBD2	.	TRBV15	TGTGCCACCAGCAGAGATCAGGTCGCTCAGCGGGGAGAGACCCAGTACTTC	CATSRDQVAQRGETQYF
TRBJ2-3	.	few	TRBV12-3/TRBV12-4	TGTGCCAGCAGTTTAGGTTTGTTGGGGGTAAGCACAGATACGCAGTATTTT	CASSLGLLGVSTDTQYF
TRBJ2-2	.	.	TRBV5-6	TGTGCCAGCAGCTCATTAACTTCTGGAGTTGGCACCGGGGAGCTGTTTTTT	CASSSLTSGVGTGELFF
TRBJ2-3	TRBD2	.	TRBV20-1	TGCAGTGCTAGAAGGACTAGCGTCTTCACAGATACGCAGTATTTT	CSARRTSVFTDTQYF
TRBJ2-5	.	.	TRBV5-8	TGTGCCAGCACCCCGGTGGGTGGGAGGCAAGAGACCCAGTACTTC	CASTPVGGRQETQYF
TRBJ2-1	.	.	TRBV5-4	TGTGCCAGCAGCTTACTCATCGGTGGAATTTACAATGAGCAGTTCTTC	CASSLLIGGIYNEQFF